The rows below give T cell receptor beta chains drawn from one sample of a study of human T cells and chemical hapten exposure. TCRdb recomputed calls from the RACE reads with MiXCR, one row per CDR3 protein. The repertoire has about 200,000 distinct CDR3 sequences, about 22% of them found once; the top ten carry over 2%. This sample comprised whole blood, obtained in connection with sensitization to the hapten diphenylcyclopropenone (DPC). The receptors shown here come from a woman aged 40-49 years with alopecia areata. Some clones in this sample may be carry-over from other donors' samples. The CDR3 runs from the conserved cysteine through the conserved F or W. The D gene is left open where the match is weak. Clone size, where shown, is once, few, many, or a class for clones that have expanded.

TRBV6-5	TRBJ2-1	TRBD1	NA	TGTGCCACCAGGACAGGGGGACGTGAGCAGTTCTTC	CATRTGGREQFF
TRBV5-1	TRBJ1-5	TRBD1	NA	TGCGCCAGCAGCTTGGGGTCGGGACAGGGGAGCAATCAGCCCCAGCATTTT	CASSLGSGQGSNQPQHF
TRBV6-5	TRBJ1-2	TRBD1	few	TGTGCCAGCAGTTACTCCGGGACAGGGGTAGGCTATGGCTACACCTTC	CASSYSGTGVGYGYTF
TRBV3-1	TRBJ1-1	NA	NA	TGTGCCAGCAGCCAAGGCAGAGGGGCGAACACTGAAGCTTTCTTT	CASSQGRGANTEAFF
TRBV29-1	TRBJ2-7	NA	once	TGCAGCGTTGAAGGACAGGAGAGCTCCTACGAGCAGTACTTC	CSVEGQESSYEQYF
TRBV5-6	TRBJ2-1	NA	NA	TGTGCCAGCAGCTTGGGGCGGGATGAGCAGTTCTTC	CASSLGRDEQFF
TRBV29-1	TRBJ1-1	NA	NA	TGCAGCGGGCAGCCTATGAACACTGAAGCTTTCTTT	CSGQPMNTEAFF
TRBV4-1	TRBJ1-1	NA	NA	TGCGCCAGCAGCCAAGACAGGGGCGCCGGGGAGGCTTTCTTT	CASSQDRGAGEAFF
TRBV15	TRBJ1-3	NA	NA	TGTGCCACCAGCAGTCCGCGGGGGTCTGGAAACACCATATATTTT	CATSSPRGSGNTIYF
TRBV18	TRBJ1-3	NA	NA	TGTGCCAGCTCACCCACAGGCGATAACTCTGGAAACACCATATATTTT	CASSPTGDNSGNTIYF
TRBV6-2/TRBV6-3	TRBJ2-1	TRBD1	NA	TGTGCCAGCAGAGGGGACAGCTACAATGAGCAGTTCTTC	CASRGDSYNEQFF
TRBV5-1	TRBJ2-7	TRBD1	NA	TGCGCCAGCAGCTACGCAGGGGGTGCGACCGAGCAGTACTTC	CASSYAGGATEQYF
TRBV18	TRBJ2-7	TRBD2	few	TGTGCCAGCTCCGGGGGGAGGGGCGCCTACGAGCAGTACTTC	CASSGGRGAYEQYF
TRBV10-3	TRBJ2-3	TRBD2	few	TGTGCCATCAGTGAGTCTAGCGGGGCTACAGATACGCAGTATTTT	CAISESSGATDTQYF
TRBV4-1	TRBJ1-1	TRBD1	NA	TGCGCCAGCAGCCTGCTAGGGGGCATGAACACTGAAGCTTTCTTT	CASSLLGGMNTEAFF
TRBV6-2/TRBV6-3	TRBJ1-3	NA	NA	TGTGCCAGCAGTTACGGAGAGTCTGGAAACACCATATATTTT	CASSYGESGNTIYF
TRBV7-2	TRBJ1-1	NA	NA	TGTGCCAGCAGACTTTTTGGAGGAACTGAAGCTTTCTTT	CASRLFGGTEAFF
TRBV14	TRBJ1-1	NA	NA	TGTGCCAGCAGCCTACGGGGAACATCGAACACTGAAGCTTTCTTT	CASSLRGTSNTEAFF
TRBV27	TRBJ1-2	NA	NA	TGTGCCAGCAGTTCCCGCGACACCCCGGGGAAGGGCTACACCTTC	CASSSRDTPGKGYTF
TRBV28	TRBJ2-1	NA	many	TGTGCCAGCAGTCCAGCCGCCGGTCGGATCGGGGGCTTC	CASSPAAGRIGGF
TRBV3-1	TRBJ2-7	TRBD1	few	TGTGCCAGCAGCCCTGACAGGGCCCACGAGCAGTACTTC	CASSPDRAHEQYF
TRBV5-1	TRBJ1-1	TRBD1	NA	TGCGCCAGCAGCTGGGGACAGGGAGGCACTGAAGCTTTCTTT	CASSWGQGGTEAFF
TRBV27	TRBJ2-7	TRBD2	NA	TGTGCCAGCAGTCTCCGGACTAGCGGAGCCGTATACGAGCAGTACTTC	CASSLRTSGAVYEQYF
TRBV4-3	TRBJ2-7	NA	few	TGCGCCAGCAGCCAAGGAAGGGGACCCTACGAGCAGTACTTC	CASSQGRGPYEQYF
TRBV6-5	TRBJ1-4	NA	NA	TGTGCCAGCAGTTACCTCTCGACAGGAGATGAAAAACTGTTTTTT	CASSYLSTGDEKLFF
TRBV28	TRBJ2-7	TRBD2	NA	TGTGCCAGCAGTTCTATAGCGGGAGGGCGAATCGAGCAGTACTTC	CASSSIAGGRIEQYF
TRBV9	TRBJ1-1	NA	NA	TGTGCCAGCAGCGTAGAAAGTTCAGGTGTGGGGACAATATTAGAGAACACTGAAGCTTTCTTT	CASSVESSGVGTILENTEAFF
TRBV28	TRBJ1-1	NA	few	TGTGCCAGCAGTTTAACTGCCGTTGTGAACACTGAAGCTTTCTTT	CASSLTAVVNTEAFF
TRBV20-1	TRBJ2-3	TRBD2	few	TGCAGTGCTACGGGACTAGCGGGAGGACGCACAGATACGCAGTATTTT	CSATGLAGGRTDTQYF
TRBV20-1	TRBJ1-5	TRBD1	NA	TGCAGTGCAGCCCCGGGAGGACAGGGGGGCAATCAGCCCCAGCATTTT	CSAAPGGQGGNQPQHF
TRBV29-1	TRBJ2-3	NA	NA	TGCAGCGTTGAAGATCCAGCGGAGAAGATCACAGATACGCAGTATTTT	CSVEDPAEKITDTQYF
TRBV29-1	TRBJ2-2	NA	many	TGCAGCGTGGACACCAGGGTCCCCGGGGAGCTGTTTTTT	CSVDTRVPGELFF
TRBV15	TRBJ2-3	TRBD2	few	TGTGCCACCAGCAGAGACGGGAGGGCCGGAGATACGCAGTATTTT	CATSRDGRAGDTQYF
TRBV9	TRBJ1-2	NA	NA	TGTGCCAGCAGCGTAGAACAGGGCTTGAACTATGGCTACACCTTC	CASSVEQGLNYGYTF
TRBV10-3	TRBJ2-1	TRBD2	NA	TGTGCCATCCGCGGGACTAGCGGGGGGAAAATCTACAATGAGCAGTTCTTC	CAIRGTSGGKIYNEQFF
TRBV5-4	TRBJ1-6	NA	few	TGTGCCAGCAGCCCGGGACTGATGGATTCACCCCTCCACTTT	CASSPGLMDSPLHF
TRBV7-8	TRBJ2-5	TRBD1	few	TGTGCCAGCAGCTTAGCGGGGGACAGGGGGAAGACCCAGTACTTC	CASSLAGDRGKTQYF
TRBV10-3	TRBJ2-1	NA	NA	TGTGCAACAGGGTCCTACAATGAGCAGTTCTTC	CATGSYNEQFF
TRBV5-1	TRBJ1-5	NA	once	TGCGCCAGCAGTAAGGACCCCCTAGGAGGCAATCAGCCCCAGCATTTT	CASSKDPLGGNQPQHF
TRBV2	TRBJ2-7	TRBD2	NA	TGTGCCGGGACTAGCGGGAGGGCCGAGGAGCAGTACTTC	CAGTSGRAEEQYF
TRBV10-3	TRBJ2-1	NA	many	TGTGCCATCAGCCCCCGGGACCCCAGATACAATGAGCAGTTCTTC	CAISPRDPRYNEQFF
TRBV27	TRBJ2-5	NA	NA	TGTGCCAGCAGCTTAAGGGGTTCGGAGACCCAGTACTTC	CASSLRGSETQYF
TRBV9	TRBJ1-1	NA	few	TGTGCCAGCAGCGCCGGACAGACCAACACTGAAGCTTTCTTT	CASSAGQTNTEAFF
TRBV5-1	TRBJ2-3	NA	few	TGCGCCAGCAGCCTGAGGGCGGGTGATACGCAGTATTTT	CASSLRAGDTQYF
TRBV4-3	TRBJ2-7	TRBD1	NA	TGCGCCAGCAGCCAGGGAACTCCCGGGACAGGGTCCTACGAGCAGTACTTC	CASSQGTPGTGSYEQYF
TRBV4-2	TRBJ2-5	NA	few	TGTGCCAGCAGCCATGCTTCCGGGACGGACCAAGAGACCCAGTACTTC	CASSHASGTDQETQYF
TRBV29-1	TRBJ1-2	NA	few	TGCAGCGTCCGGGACGGCTATGGCTACACCTTC	CSVRDGYGYTF